This TCR beta chain was obtained from a study of blood T cell repertoires in COVID-19. As for the study in general: Spain, Italy and the United States supplied samples that represented acute and convalescent COVID-19.

This table comes from immunoSEQ multiplex PCR, and its TCRdb copy is limited to in-frame clones, with some not included. The data contain approximately 160,000 clones, over 60% of them singletons. The CDR3 is made up of 14 amino acids. After removal of 4 bases from V and 4 bases from J, the junction contained 4 bases not matched to a gene. From germline, CDR1 is SGHAT and CDR2 FQNNGV. This receptor was identified in a man aged 60-69 years with acute or convalescent COVID-19. This sequence joins TRBV11-2 and TRBJ2-7; 10 nucleotides line up with TRBD2. The source material was peripheral blood. CDR3 nucleotides: TGTGCCAGCAGCTCCTGGACTAGCGGTTACGAGCAGTACTTC. It is translated as CASSSWTSGYEQYF.